Listed below are T cell receptor beta chains from one sample, sequenced in a study of PD-1 blockade in classical Hodgkin lymphoma. Repertoires were generated with immunoSEQ multiplex PCR, while TCRdb's copy carries only in-frame clones and drops some. The sample includes 40,000 to 45,000 clones, roughly 73% of them seen just once. The sample consisted of peripheral blood mononuclear cells (PBMCs), taken at baseline. These receptors were collected from a human donor with classical Hodgkin lymphoma. Each CDR3 is given with its conserved first and last residue. Each record gives: clone size, J gene, V gene, D gene, CDR3 DNA, CDR3 protein. D genes are given only for firm matches. The size of a clone is reported for some rows only, either as once, few or many, or as a class for expanded clones.

abundance: .; j_gene: TRBJ1-6; v_gene: TRBV7-6; d_gene: .; CDR3nt: TGTGCCAGCAGCTTAAGCCCGGATTCACCCCTCCACTTT; CDR3aa: CASSLSPDSPLHF
abundance: .; j_gene: TRBJ2-7; v_gene: TRBV9; d_gene: .; CDR3nt: TGTGCCAGCAGCCCATCGGACTTTTCCTACGAGCAGTACTTC; CDR3aa: CASSPSDFSYEQYF
abundance: few; j_gene: TRBJ2-2; v_gene: TRBV28; d_gene: .; CDR3nt: TGTGCCAGCAGTTTAGCCAGGGCTCCCGCCGGGGAGCTGTTTTTT; CDR3aa: CASSLARAPAGELFF
abundance: .; j_gene: TRBJ1-1; v_gene: TRBV5-1; d_gene: .; CDR3nt: TGCGCCAGCAGCCGGACGGGAGGGAACACTGAAGCTTTCTTT; CDR3aa: CASSRTGGNTEAFF
abundance: .; j_gene: TRBJ2-2; v_gene: TRBV7-8; d_gene: .; CDR3nt: TGTGCCAGCAGGGGCCCCGGGGAGCTGTTTTTT; CDR3aa: CASRGPGELFF
abundance: .; j_gene: TRBJ2-1; v_gene: TRBV5-4; d_gene: TRBD1; CDR3nt: TGTGCCAGCAGCAATACAGGGGGCGAACAGTTCTTC; CDR3aa: CASSNTGGEQFF
abundance: few; j_gene: TRBJ2-3; v_gene: TRBV5-5; d_gene: .; CDR3nt: TGTGCCAGCAGCCGCGGGACTGCCACAGATACGCAGTATTTT; CDR3aa: CASSRGTATDTQYF
abundance: .; j_gene: TRBJ2-7; v_gene: TRBV9; d_gene: .; CDR3nt: TGTGCCAGCAGCTTCGGGACCGCCTTTCTCGAGCAGTACTTC; CDR3aa: CASSFGTAFLEQYF
abundance: .; j_gene: TRBJ2-3; v_gene: TRBV5-1; d_gene: .; CDR3nt: TGCGCCAGCAGCTTGGGTCAGGCATCGGATACGCAGTATTTT; CDR3aa: CASSLGQASDTQYF
abundance: .; j_gene: TRBJ1-2; v_gene: TRBV7-9; d_gene: .; CDR3nt: TGTGCCAGCAGCTTAGCGGAGAGGCACAATTTCACCTTC; CDR3aa: CASSLAERHNFTF
abundance: .; j_gene: TRBJ2-7; v_gene: TRBV19; d_gene: .; CDR3nt: TGTGCCAGTAGTATATGGGGGTACGAGCAGTACTTC; CDR3aa: CASSIWGYEQYF
abundance: .; j_gene: TRBJ2-5; v_gene: TRBV7-9; d_gene: TRBD2; CDR3nt: TGTGCCAGCAGCCCCGCGGGGGGGGTCGCACAAGAGACCCAGTACTTC; CDR3aa: CASSPAGGVAQETQYF
abundance: .; j_gene: TRBJ2-7; v_gene: TRBV7-8; d_gene: .; CDR3nt: TGTGCCAGCAGCTTAGGGACATATACCTACGAGCAGTACTTC; CDR3aa: CASSLGTYTYEQYF
abundance: .; j_gene: TRBJ1-2; v_gene: TRBV6-4; d_gene: .; CDR3nt: TGTGCCAGCAGTGACTCGGCAGGCTATGGCTACACCTTC; CDR3aa: CASSDSAGYGYTF
abundance: .; j_gene: TRBJ2-3; v_gene: TRBV6-5; d_gene: .; CDR3nt: TGTGCCAGCAGTTTTGTGGGGCGCACAGATACGCAGTATTTT; CDR3aa: CASSFVGRTDTQYF
abundance: .; j_gene: TRBJ2-1; v_gene: TRBV5-4; d_gene: TRBD1; CDR3nt: TGTGCCAGCAGCTTACAGACAGGGGATCACAATGAGCAGTTCTTC; CDR3aa: CASSLQTGDHNEQFF
abundance: .; j_gene: TRBJ2-7; v_gene: TRBV7-8; d_gene: .; CDR3nt: TGTGCCAGCATCCCCCCAAGGGGGGGCTCCTACGAGCAGTACTTC; CDR3aa: CASIPPRGGSYEQYF
abundance: .; j_gene: TRBJ1-2; v_gene: TRBV5-6; d_gene: .; CDR3nt: TGTGCCAGCAGTTCCCAACTCAGGGGATCCCTTAACTATGGCTACACCTTC; CDR3aa: CASSSQLRGSLNYGYTF
abundance: .; j_gene: TRBJ1-1; v_gene: TRBV2; d_gene: .; CDR3nt: TGTGCCAGCAGTGAAGGAGGGGCTATGAACACTGAAGCTTTCTTT; CDR3aa: CASSEGGAMNTEAFF
abundance: .; j_gene: TRBJ1-3; v_gene: TRBV6-5; d_gene: TRBD1; CDR3nt: TGTGCCAGCAAGCACACAGGGGGCTCTGGAAACACCATATATTTT; CDR3aa: CASKHTGGSGNTIYF
abundance: once; j_gene: TRBJ2-3; v_gene: TRBV7-2; d_gene: TRBD2; CDR3nt: TGTGCCAGCAGCTTAGGGCGGGGGGCTACGCAGTATTTT; CDR3aa: CASSLGRGATQYF
abundance: few; j_gene: TRBJ1-2; v_gene: TRBV6-5; d_gene: .; CDR3nt: TGTGCCGTCCCTAACTATGGCTACACCTTC; CDR3aa: CAVPNYGYTF
abundance: .; j_gene: TRBJ2-1; v_gene: TRBV5-5; d_gene: TRBD2; CDR3nt: TGTGCCAGCAGCACAGAGCGGGGGGGAGATGAGTTCTTC; CDR3aa: CASSTERGGDEFF
abundance: .; j_gene: TRBJ2-4; v_gene: TRBV5-1; d_gene: .; CDR3nt: TGCGCCAGCAGTGGAAGAGGGCAGGGCATTCAGTACTTC; CDR3aa: CASSGRGQGIQYF
abundance: .; j_gene: TRBJ2-5; v_gene: TRBV20-1; d_gene: .; CDR3nt: TGCAGTGCTGGGCGTTCTGAGACCCAGTACTTC; CDR3aa: CSAGRSETQYF
abundance: once; j_gene: TRBJ2-7; v_gene: TRBV23-1; d_gene: TRBD1; CDR3nt: TGCGCCAGCAGTCAACCGACAGGGGTGAGGGAGCAGTACTTC; CDR3aa: CASSQPTGVREQYF
abundance: .; j_gene: TRBJ1-1; v_gene: TRBV7-6; d_gene: TRBD1; CDR3nt: TGTGCCAGCAGCTTGCCGGGACAGGGGGCGCAAACTGAAGCTTTCTTT; CDR3aa: CASSLPGQGAQTEAFF
abundance: .; j_gene: TRBJ1-2; v_gene: TRBV18; d_gene: .; CDR3nt: TGTGCCAGCTCACCAGGCCAGGAATACTATGGCTACACCTTC; CDR3aa: CASSPGQEYYGYTF
abundance: few; j_gene: TRBJ2-7; v_gene: TRBV30; d_gene: .; CDR3nt: TGTGCCTGGAGGAGTTTCTCCTCCTACGAGCAGTACTTC; CDR3aa: CAWRSFSSYEQYF
abundance: .; j_gene: TRBJ2-2; v_gene: TRBV7-3; d_gene: .; CDR3nt: TGTGCCAGCAGGGGCCCCGGGGAGCTGTTTTTT; CDR3aa: CASRGPGELFF
abundance: .; j_gene: TRBJ1-1; v_gene: TRBV19; d_gene: TRBD1; CDR3nt: TGTGCCAGTAGTCGGACAGGGGGCAACACTGAAGCTTTCTTT; CDR3aa: CASSRTGGNTEAFF
abundance: .; j_gene: TRBJ2-3; v_gene: TRBV12-5; d_gene: .; CDR3nt: TGTGCTAGTGTCTCCCAAGGGTTCGCAGATACGCAGTATTTT; CDR3aa: CASVSQGFADTQYF
abundance: .; j_gene: TRBJ2-3; v_gene: TRBV4-3; d_gene: .; CDR3nt: TGCGCCAGCAGCCAAGGGAGGGGGGCCGGAGATACGCAGTATTTT; CDR3aa: CASSQGRGAGDTQYF
abundance: .; j_gene: TRBJ1-6; v_gene: TRBV7-9; d_gene: .; CDR3nt: TGTGCCAGCAGCCCTTCACGGGCCCTCACGATGCCCCTCCACTTT; CDR3aa: CASSPSRALTMPLHF
abundance: .; j_gene: TRBJ2-4; v_gene: TRBV6-6; d_gene: .; CDR3nt: TGTGCCAGCAGCGCGGTCAGGGGAGCCAAAAACATTCAGTACTTC; CDR3aa: CASSAVRGAKNIQYF
abundance: .; j_gene: TRBJ1-1; v_gene: TRBV30; d_gene: .; CDR3nt: TGTGCCTGGAAGGGGAACACTGAAGCTTTCTTT; CDR3aa: CAWKGNTEAFF
abundance: .; j_gene: TRBJ2-7; v_gene: TRBV9; d_gene: TRBD1; CDR3nt: TGTGCCAGCAGCGTTCGGGACAGGGGGCGGGAAGAGCAGTACTTC; CDR3aa: CASSVRDRGREEQYF
abundance: few; j_gene: TRBJ1-1; v_gene: TRBV7-2; d_gene: .; CDR3nt: TGTGCCAGCAGCCACCGAACTGAAGCTTTCTTT; CDR3aa: CASSHRTEAFF
abundance: .; j_gene: TRBJ1-2; v_gene: TRBV13; d_gene: .; CDR3nt: TGTGCCAGCACCCGGACGGGTACGGATGGCTACACCTTC; CDR3aa: CASTRTGTDGYTF
abundance: .; j_gene: TRBJ1-2; v_gene: TRBV5-8; d_gene: .; CDR3nt: TGTGCCAGCCGCTATGGCAGGGAAGGATTCCCGAACTATGGCTACACCTTC; CDR3aa: CASRYGREGFPNYGYTF
abundance: .; j_gene: TRBJ2-6; v_gene: TRBV11-3; d_gene: TRBD1; CDR3nt: TGTGCCAGCTCCAGGGGGCGGGGTTCTGGGGCCAACGTCCTGACTTTC; CDR3aa: CASSRGRGSGANVLTF
abundance: .; j_gene: TRBJ2-3; v_gene: TRBV9; d_gene: .; CDR3nt: TGTGCCAGCAGTGCCTCCGGGCTAGGAAACACAGATACGCAGTATTTT; CDR3aa: CASSASGLGNTDTQYF
abundance: .; j_gene: TRBJ2-2; v_gene: TRBV5-1; d_gene: TRBD2; CDR3nt: TGCGCCAGCAGCTTGGAGCCTAGCGGGGTACTACTGAACACCGGGGAGCTGTTTTTT; CDR3aa: CASSLEPSGVLLNTGELFF
abundance: .; j_gene: TRBJ2-7; v_gene: TRBV5-1; d_gene: .; CDR3nt: TGCGCCAGCAGCTTGGGGGGAACCTACGAGCAGTACTTC; CDR3aa: CASSLGGTYEQYF
abundance: .; j_gene: TRBJ2-7; v_gene: TRBV5-6; d_gene: .; CDR3nt: TGTGCCAGCAGCTCACTACCGGGACAAAGCTCCTACGAGCAGTACTTC; CDR3aa: CASSSLPGQSSYEQYF
abundance: .; j_gene: TRBJ2-5; v_gene: TRBV2; d_gene: .; CDR3nt: TGTGCCAGCAAGGATAGGGGGTACCAAGAGACCCAGTACTTC; CDR3aa: CASKDRGYQETQYF
abundance: .; j_gene: TRBJ2-3; v_gene: TRBV10-3; d_gene: TRBD2; CDR3nt: TGTGCCATCAGGGCGGGCAGGGAGGGAGATACGCAGTATTTT; CDR3aa: CAIRAGREGDTQYF
abundance: .; j_gene: TRBJ2-7; v_gene: TRBV6-1; d_gene: .; CDR3nt: TGTGCCAGCAGCCTACAGGCATTAACGCCCTACGAGCAGTACTTC; CDR3aa: CASSLQALTPYEQYF
abundance: .; j_gene: TRBJ2-3; v_gene: TRBV9; d_gene: .; CDR3nt: TGTGCCAGCAGCGTAGGTGAAGTCACAGATACGCAGTATTTT; CDR3aa: CASSVGEVTDTQYF
abundance: .; j_gene: TRBJ1-1; v_gene: TRBV2; d_gene: .; CDR3nt: TGTGCCAGCGGCGTCGGAGGGACTGAAGCTTTCTTT; CDR3aa: CASGVGGTEAFF